The 30 T cell receptor beta chains reported below all come from one sample, sequenced in a study of blood T cell repertoires in COVID-19. Profiled with immunoSEQ multiplex PCR; TCRdb holds only in-frame clones, not every one. The data contain about 270,000 clones, around 81% of them singletons. Sequenced material: peripheral blood. The source is a woman in her fifties or sixties with active or convalescent COVID-19.

The gene calls are TRBV9 and TRBJ2-7; 7 bases align to TRBD1. Germline assignment: CDR1 SGDLS and CDR2 YYNGEE. V was clipped by 5 bases and J by 1 base; unmatched bases: 9. CDR3 length: 15 residues. The CDR3 is CASSPSARGSYEQYF. The CDR3 DNA follows: TGTGCCAGCAGTCCCTCCGCCAGGGGGTCCTACGAGCAGTACTTC.

The gene calls are TRBV18 and TRBJ2-5, with a tentative D call TRBD1 (5 bases). The length of the CDR3 is 14 residues. Germline V gene lookup returns CDR1 KGHSH and CDR2 LQKENI. Trimming cost V 5 bases and J 0 bases, with 10 bases left between them. The CDR3 sequence is CASSDQGYQETQYF. The CDR3 DNA reads as TGTGCCAGCTCAGATCAGGGATACCAAGAGACCCAGTACTTC.

CDR3 nucleotide sequence: TGCAGCGCCACCCCAAGGGAGAGGCCCACTGAAGCTTTCTTT. Its protein product is CSATPRERPTEAFF. The V call is TRBV29-1, the J call TRBJ1-1; D gene uncertain. V was pared by 7 bases and J by 4 bases, with 19 bases between. The CDR3 has 14 residues. From germline, CDR1 is SQVTM and CDR2 ANQGSEA.

This clone turned up a few times. The gene calls are TRBV7-2 and TRBJ1-5; D is ambiguous. Deletions cut 1 base from V and 4 bases from J, with 8 bases between. Germline V gene data show CDR1 as SGHTA and CDR2 as FQGNSA. This CDR3 region has 14 residues. The CDR3 sequence is CASSLETSNQPQHF. DNA of the CDR3: TGTGCCAGCAGCTTAGAGACTTCAAATCAGCCCCAGCATTTT.

The chain uses TRBV30 and TRBJ1-3; D is ambiguous. This CDR3 comprises 16 residues. Looked up from germline, CDR1 is GTSNPN and CDR2 is SVGIG (reference sequence). With 0 bases removed from V and 0 bases from J, the gap between germline ends came to 12 bases. The CDR3 loop reads CAWSVRGLISGNTIYF. In DNA form, the CDR3 reads TGTGCCTGGAGTGTACGTGGACTTATCTCTGGAAACACCATATATTTT.

The genes are TRBV3-1 (or the pseudogene TRBV3-2) and TRBJ1-1; tentatively, D is TRBD1 (5 bases). CDR3 length: 15 amino acids. Germline V gives CDR1 LGHDT, CDR2 YNNKEL (reference sequence). Trimming left V 0 bases short and J 5 bases short, with 13 bases between. CDR3: CASSQDGGWATEAFF. CDR3 sequence (DNA): TGTGCCAGCAGCCAAGACGGGGGTTGGGCAACTGAAGCTTTCTTT.

V is TRBV7-8 and J is TRBJ2-1; perhaps TRBD1 as D (6 bases). CDR3 length equals 16 residues. The V gene's germline CDR1 is SGHVS and CDR2 FQNEAQ. The germline V and J ends were trimmed by 7 bases and 5 bases, with 21 bases remaining between them. CDR3 in DNA: TGTGCCAGCATATTATCCTACCGGTGGGACAACAATGAGCAGTTCTTC. This translates into CASILSYRWDNNEQFF.

The V gene is TRBV9, the J gene TRBJ1-1; possible D gene TRBD1, 6 bases. The CDR3 sequence is 16 residues long. The ends were cut back, 5 bases at V and 4 bases at J, with 21 bases in the middle. Looked up from germline, CDR1 is SGDLS and CDR2 is YYNGEE. The CDR3 DNA reads TGTGCCAGCAGTCAAGACTTTACAGGGTTGATCACTGAAGCTTTCTTT. Protein product: CASSQDFTGLITEAFF.

J is TRBJ1-5 and V is TRBV28; the D is unclear. Per germline, CDR1 MDHEN and CDR2 SYDVKM. CDR3 size: 15 residues. The V and J ends lost 3 bases and 3 bases respectively, with 12 bases between them. As DNA, the CDR3 is TGTGCCAGCAGTTTCTTAAGCTCATACAATCAGCCCCAGCATTTT. Its translation: CASSFLSSYNQPQHF. The full variable domain, in which reference TRBV28 and TRBJ1-5 provide the parts outside the CDR3, is DVKVTQSSRYLVKRTGEKVFLECVQDMDHENMFWYRQDPGLGLRLIYFSYDVKMKEKGDIPEGYSVSREKKERFSLILESASTNQTSMYLCASSFLSSYNQPQHFGDGTRLSIL.

This clone was recorded only once. The chain couples TRBV6-1 to TRBJ1-2, with 12 nucleotides matching TRBD1. Per germline, CDR1 MNHNS and CDR2 SASEGT. This CDR3 is 18 amino acids long. Germline trimming cut 3 bases from V and 5 bases from J; bases unmatched to any gene: 13. The CDR3, as DNA: TGTGCCAGCAGTGAGGGAGTTTACGGGACAGGGGGCTCATATGGCTACACCTTC. Its translation: CASSEGVYGTGGSYGYTF.

The V and J genes are TRBV29-1 and TRBJ1-4, with 8 positions matching TRBD1. Germline V lookup: CDR1 SQVTM, CDR2 ANQGSEA. Trimming took 1 base from V and 8 from J; bases not matched to a gene: 6. The CDR3 is 14 residues long. CDR3: CSVEAQGAGEKLFF. DNA of the CDR3: TGCAGCGTTGAAGCCCAGGGGGCGGGCGAAAAACTGTTTTTT.

This clone appeared once. This chain links TRBV19 with TRBJ1-3, with 9 positions matching TRBD1. Germline trimming cut 6 bases from V and 3 bases from J; bases unmatched to any gene: 9. Germline loops: CDR1 LNHDA, CDR2 SQIVND (reference sequence). The CDR3 loop spans 16 amino acids. The CDR3 DNA sequence: TGTGCCAGTAGAAACGCCGGGACAGGGTTTGGAAACACCATATATTTT. This encodes CASRNAGTGFGNTIYF. The full variable domain, completed using reference TRBV19 and TRBJ1-3, is DGGITQSPKYLFRKEGQNVTLSCEQNLNHDAMYWYRQDPGQGLRLIYYSQIVNDFQKGDIAEGYSVSREKKESFPLTVTSAQKNPTAFYLCASRNAGTGFGNTIYFGEGSWLTVV.

Only one count was recorded for this clone. This specimen includes other DNA sequences encoding the same CDR3. The chain recombines TRBV19 with TRBJ2-1; 9 bases are a match to TRBD2. The CDR3 consists of 15 residues. Germline-derived CDR1 and CDR2 are LNHDA and SQIVND (reference sequence). J lost 0 bases, V lost 6 bases, and 3 bases had no gene match. Here the CDR3 reads CASRTSGPSYNEQFF. CDR3 in DNA: TGTGCCAGTAGAACTAGCGGGCCCTCCTACAATGAGCAGTTCTTC.

This chain connects TRBV6-2 or TRBV6-3 to TRBJ2-7; 12 bases align to TRBD2. The germline gives CDR1 MNHEY, CDR2 SVGEGT. After removal of 2 bases from V and 4 bases from J, the junction contained 0 bases not matched to a gene. This CDR3 has 14 amino acids. The CDR3 spells CASSYGTSGYEQYF. CDR3 DNA sequence: TGTGCCAGCAGTTACGGGACTAGCGGGTACGAGCAGTACTTC.

This sequence joins TRBV3-1 (or the pseudogene TRBV3-2) and TRBJ2-6; 9 nucleotides match TRBD1. The junction had 14 bases not matched to a gene; V was cut back by 7 bases and J by 4 bases. Germline CDR1 and CDR2: LGHDT and YNNKEL (reference sequence). The CDR3 length is 18 residues. The CDR3 loop is CASTPWGTGLVGANVLTF. The CDR3 region has the DNA TGTGCCAGCACCCCATGGGGGACAGGGCTAGTCGGGGCCAACGTCCTGACTTTC.

This sequence joins TRBV21-1 and TRBJ2-3; the table gives TRBD1 as D, unverified against the DNA. TRBV21-1 is listed as a pseudogene. This CDR3 region has 11 residues. CDR3 protein: CASSTLNSEYF. The CDR3 bases are TGTGCCAGCAGCACCCTCAACAGTGAGTATTTT.

This chain uses TRBV19 with TRBJ1-2, with 11 bases matching TRBD1. There are 15 residues in the CDR3. V shed 4 bases and J 1 base; nucleotides not matched to a gene: 2. Germline CDR1 is LNHDA and CDR2 is SQIVND (reference sequence). The CDR3 coding sequence is TGTGCCAGTAGTACAGGGACAGGGGGTAACTATGGCTACACCTTC. Translation gives CASSTGTGGNYGYTF.

V usage is TRBV3-1 (or the pseudogene TRBV3-2) and J usage is TRBJ1-1, with D perhaps matching TRBD1 (5 bases). CDR3 length equals 12 residues. V lost 1 base and J 7 bases, leaving 7 bases between the germline ends. From germline, CDR1 is LGHDT and CDR2 YNNKEL (reference sequence). The CDR3 coding sequence is TGTGCCAGCAGCCAAGGACAGCTTGAAGCTTTCTTT. Protein product: CASSQGQLEAFF.

The chain is built from TRBV9 and TRBJ1-3; tentative D call: TRBD1 (5 bases). The CDR3 extends over 21 amino acids. The V end lost 0 bases, the J end lost 7 bases, and 32 bases lay between the germline ends. Germline V gene sequence: CDR1 SGDLS, CDR2 YYNGEE. As DNA, the CDR3 is TGTGCCAGCAGCGTAGAAGGCCTGGGGTTCATGGCGGGGGATTTGGGGAACACCATATATTTT. This codes for CASSVEGLGFMAGDLGNTIYF.

V and J are TRBV18 and TRBJ2-7; D may be TRBD2 (5 bases). Germline CDR1 KGHSH, CDR2 LQKENI. The CDR3 sequence is 13 residues long. The V end lost 5 bases, the J end lost 2 bases, and 10 bases lay between the germline ends. The CDR3 region has the DNA TGTGCCAGCTCAGAGGGTAGGACCTACGAGCAGTACTTC. Its protein product is CASSEGRTYEQYF.

The chain combines TRBV18 with TRBJ1-1; 7 bases line up with TRBD1. With V trimmed by 5 bases and J by 1 base, 7 bases remained unmatched. Germline-derived CDR1 and CDR2 are KGHSH and LQKENI. This CDR3 is 15 amino acids long. CDR3 protein: CASSTEQGKNTEAFF. As DNA, the CDR3 is TGTGCCAGCTCAACCGAACAGGGGAAGAACACTGAAGCTTTCTTT. Variable domain in full (rest from reference TRBV18 and TRBJ1-1): NAGVMQNPRHLVRRRGQEARLRCSPMKGHSHVYWYRQLPEEGLKFMVYLQKENIIDESGMPKERFSAEFPKEGPSILRIQQVVRGDSAAYFCASSTEQGKNTEAFFGQGTRLTVV.

The chain carries TRBV2 and TRBJ2-3; TRBD2 agrees at 12 bases. V was clipped by 6 bases and J by 1 base; unmatched bases: 2. The germline V gene encodes CDR1 SNHLY and CDR2 FYNNEI. This CDR3 contains 15 residues. The CDR3 nucleotides read TGTGCCAGCAGCGGACTAGCGGGGCGCACAGATACGCAGTATTTT. Its protein is CASSGLAGRTDTQYF.

Of note for this clone: Additional DNA sequences in this sample encode the identical CDR3. The chain links TRBV5-1 to TRBJ2-7; no firm D call. CDR1 is SGHRS, CDR2 YFSETQ, per germline. This CDR3 contains 12 residues. V was trimmed by 0 bases and J by 4 bases, leaving 5 bases between them. The CDR3 loop is CASSLGQYEQYF. The CDR3 DNA reads TGCGCCAGCAGCTTGGGGCAGTACGAGCAGTACTTC.

This clone showed up just a few times. This rearrangement joins TRBV5-1 to TRBJ2-7, with D possibly being TRBD1 (7 bases). From germline, CDR1 is SGHRS and CDR2 YFSETQ. The CDR3 is 15 amino acids. Trimming stripped 0 bases from V and 7 bases from J, with 17 bases between. Here the CDR3 DNA reads TGCGCCAGCAGCTTGGCCCTCAGGGGGGCGGGAGAGCAGTACTTC. Encoded protein: CASSLALRGAGEQYF.

V gene TRBV6-6 combines with J gene TRBJ2-6, with 8 bases identical to TRBD1. Germline V gene lookup returns CDR1 MNHNY and CDR2 SVGAGI (reference sequence). The ends lost 8 bases at V and 1 base at J; junction bases unmatched: 4. CDR3 length: 15 residues. CDR3 nucleotide sequence: TGTGCCAGCGAGGACAGGGTATCTGGGGCCAACGTCCTGACTTTC. This sequence encodes CASEDRVSGANVLTF.

This clone was counted a few times. The chain employs TRBV19 and TRBJ2-7, with TRBD2 matching 12 bases. The CDR3 totals 15 residues. Germline trimming cut 9 bases from V and 5 bases from J; bases unmatched to any gene: 11. Germline assignment: CDR1 LNHDA and CDR2 SQIVND (reference sequence). CDR3 loop: CASSTSGGAFHEQYF. The DNA of the CDR3 is TGTGCCAGCTCGACTAGCGGGGGAGCCTTCCACGAGCAGTACTTC.

The chain has TRBV7-2 and TRBJ2-7; 7 positions match TRBD1. Trimming at V came to 5 bases and at J to 4 bases, leaving 8 bases not matched to a gene. CDR1 is SGHTA, CDR2 FQGNSA, per germline. CDR3 length: 14 residues. In DNA form, the CDR3 reads TGTGCCAGCAGCCCCCGCCCGGGACAGTACGAGCAGTACTTC. Protein sequence: CASSPRPGQYEQYF.

This chain joins TRBV7-2 and TRBJ2-3; TRBD2 matches at 10 bases. Trimming took 5 bases from V and 3 from J; bases not matched to a gene: 8. Germline V gene data show CDR1 as SGHTA and CDR2 as FQGNSA. The CDR3 covers 16 residues. The CDR3 protein is CASSPKRGGRTDTQYF. CDR3 nucleotides: TGTGCCAGCAGCCCCAAGCGGGGGGGCAGGACAGATACGCAGTATTTT.

This clone was seen only a few times. The sample holds other DNA sequences that translate to the same CDR3. This CDR3 is CASSATGNTEAFF. DNA for the CDR3: TGTGCCAGCAGCGCGACAGGGAACACTGAAGCTTTCTTT. The chain joins TRBV6-4 to TRBJ1-1, with D possibly being TRBD1 (6 bases). Trimming shortened V by 6 bases and J by 1 base, and 9 bases separated the two germline ends. Germline CDR1 is MRHNA and CDR2 is SNTAGT. This CDR3 is built from 13 residues.

Regarding this clone: An end of the junction differs from the germline gene, which may be a read error. The chain is built from TRBV5-4 and TRBJ1-3; 7 bases match TRBD1. The CDR3 is made up of 14 amino acids. Per germline, CDR1 SGHNT and CDR2 YYREEE (reference sequence). Here the CDR3 DNA reads TGTGCCAGCAGTTTGGGGACAGCCGGAAACACCATATATTTT. This encodes CASSLGTAGNTIYF. The full variable domain, with the rest looked up from reference TRBV5-4 and TRBJ1-3, is ETGVTQSPTHLIKTRGQQVTLRCSSQSGHNTVSWYQQALGQGPQFIFQYYREEENGRGNFPPRFSGLQFPNYSSELNVNALELDDSALYLCASSLGTAGNTIYFGEGSWLTVV.